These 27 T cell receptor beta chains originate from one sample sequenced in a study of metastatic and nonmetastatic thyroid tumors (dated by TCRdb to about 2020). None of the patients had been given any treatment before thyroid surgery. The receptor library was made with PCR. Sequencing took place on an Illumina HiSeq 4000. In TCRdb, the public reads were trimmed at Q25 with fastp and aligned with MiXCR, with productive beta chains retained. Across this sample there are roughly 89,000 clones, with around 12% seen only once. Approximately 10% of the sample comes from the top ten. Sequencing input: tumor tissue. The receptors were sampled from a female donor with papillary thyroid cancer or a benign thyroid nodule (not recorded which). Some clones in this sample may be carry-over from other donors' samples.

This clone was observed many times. The CDR3 DNA reads TGTGCCACACGAACAGGGGGCGGTGAGCAGTTCTTC. Amino acids: CATRTGGGEQFF. V is TRBV24-1 and J is TRBJ2-1, with 9 bases that match TRBD1. Trimming at V came to 10 bases and at J to 9 bases, leaving 6 bases not matched to a gene. Germline values: CDR1 KGHDR, CDR2 SFDVKD. The CDR3 covers 12 residues.

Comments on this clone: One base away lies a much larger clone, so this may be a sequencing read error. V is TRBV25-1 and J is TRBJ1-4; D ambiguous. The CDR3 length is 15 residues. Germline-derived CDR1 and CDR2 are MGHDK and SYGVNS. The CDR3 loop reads CARSESGRVGEKLFF. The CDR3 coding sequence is TGTGCCAGAAGTGAATCGGGCCGGGTGGGAGAAAAACTGTTTTTT.

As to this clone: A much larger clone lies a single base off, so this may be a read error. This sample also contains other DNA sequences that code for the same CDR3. CDR3 DNA: TGTGCCAGCAGTGAGTCAGGCAGCAATCAGCCCCAGCATTTT. It yields the protein CASSESGSNQPQHF. The chain recombines TRBV6-1 with TRBJ1-5; no reliable D call. V was trimmed by 3 bases and J by 1 base, leaving 7 bases between them. Germline assignment: CDR1 MNHNS and CDR2 SASEGT. The CDR3 contains 14 residues.

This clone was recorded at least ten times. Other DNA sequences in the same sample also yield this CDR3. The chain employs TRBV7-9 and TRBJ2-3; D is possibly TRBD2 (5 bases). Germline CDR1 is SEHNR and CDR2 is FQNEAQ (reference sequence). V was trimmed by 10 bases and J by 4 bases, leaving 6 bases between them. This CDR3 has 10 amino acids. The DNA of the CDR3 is TGTGCCACGAGGGCAGATACGCAGTATTTT. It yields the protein CATRADTQYF.

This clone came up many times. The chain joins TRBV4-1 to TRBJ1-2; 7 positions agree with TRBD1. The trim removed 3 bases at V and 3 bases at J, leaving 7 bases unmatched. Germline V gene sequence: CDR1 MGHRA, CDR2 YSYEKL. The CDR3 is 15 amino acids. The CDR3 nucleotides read TGCGCCAGCAGCCAGTACTCACAGGGGCACTATGGCTACACCTTC. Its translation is CASSQYSQGHYGYTF.

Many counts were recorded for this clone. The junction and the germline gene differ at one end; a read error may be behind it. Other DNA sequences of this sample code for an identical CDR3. The CDR3 DNA reads TGTGCCAGCAGTTTACTTGGGTATCGGGGGCTGAACACTGAAGTTTTCTTT. As protein: CASSLLGYRGLNTEVFF. The genes are TRBV28 and TRBJ1-1; D is perhaps TRBD1 (6 bases). The germline V gene encodes CDR1 MDHEN and CDR2 SYDVKM. The CDR3 has 17 residues.

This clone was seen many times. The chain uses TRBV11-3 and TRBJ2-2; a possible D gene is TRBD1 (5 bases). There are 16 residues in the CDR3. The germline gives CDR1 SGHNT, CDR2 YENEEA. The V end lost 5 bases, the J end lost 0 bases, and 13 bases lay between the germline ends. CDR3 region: CASSTRQSANTGELFF. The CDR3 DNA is TGTGCCAGCAGCACTCGACAGAGTGCGAACACCGGGGAGCTGTTTTTT.

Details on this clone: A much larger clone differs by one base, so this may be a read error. CDR3 bases: TGTGCCAGCATCCCCGGAGAGACCCAGTACTTC. It codes for CASIPGETQYF. V usage is TRBV7-9 and J usage is TRBJ2-5; D is undetermined. Between the trimmed V and J ends, which lost 7 bases and 4 bases, there was a span of 7 bases. The CDR3 totals 11 residues. The germline CDR1 and CDR2 sequences are SEHNR and FQNEAQ (reference sequence).

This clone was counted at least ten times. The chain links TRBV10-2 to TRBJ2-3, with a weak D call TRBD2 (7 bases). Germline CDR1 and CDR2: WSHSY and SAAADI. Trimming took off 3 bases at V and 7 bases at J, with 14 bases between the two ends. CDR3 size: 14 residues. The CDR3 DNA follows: TGCGCCAGCAGTGAAGGGGGGGTGAGGTATACGCAGTATTTT. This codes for CASSEGGVRYTQYF.

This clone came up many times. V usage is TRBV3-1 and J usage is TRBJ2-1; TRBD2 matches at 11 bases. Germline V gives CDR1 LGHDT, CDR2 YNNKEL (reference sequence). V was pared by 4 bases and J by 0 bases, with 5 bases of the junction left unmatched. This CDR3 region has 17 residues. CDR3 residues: CASSRLTSGSSYNEQFF. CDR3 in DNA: TGTGCCAGCAGCCGGCTTACTAGCGGGAGCTCCTACAATGAGCAGTTCTTC.

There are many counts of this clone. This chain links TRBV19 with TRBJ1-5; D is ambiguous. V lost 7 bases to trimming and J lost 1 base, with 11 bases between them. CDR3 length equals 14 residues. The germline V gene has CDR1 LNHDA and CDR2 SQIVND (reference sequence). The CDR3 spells CASIHTGSNQPQHF. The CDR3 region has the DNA TGTGCCAGTATCCATACGGGGAGCAATCAGCCCCAGCATTTT.

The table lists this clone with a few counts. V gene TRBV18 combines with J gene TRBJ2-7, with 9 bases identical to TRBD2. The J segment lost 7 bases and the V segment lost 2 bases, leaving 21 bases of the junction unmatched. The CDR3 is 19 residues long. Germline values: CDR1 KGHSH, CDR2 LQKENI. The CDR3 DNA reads TGTGCCAGCTCACCAAAAGGTTGGGCACGCGGGAGGGCCATATGGGAGCAGTACTTC. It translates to CASSPKGWARGRAIWEQYF.

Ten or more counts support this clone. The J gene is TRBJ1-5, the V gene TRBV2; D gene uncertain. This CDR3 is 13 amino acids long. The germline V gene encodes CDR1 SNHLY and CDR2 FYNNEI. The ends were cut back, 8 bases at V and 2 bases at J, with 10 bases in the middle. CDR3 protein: CASHAGGNQPQHF. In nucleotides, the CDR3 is TGTGCCAGCCATGCTGGAGGCAATCAGCCCCAGCATTTT.

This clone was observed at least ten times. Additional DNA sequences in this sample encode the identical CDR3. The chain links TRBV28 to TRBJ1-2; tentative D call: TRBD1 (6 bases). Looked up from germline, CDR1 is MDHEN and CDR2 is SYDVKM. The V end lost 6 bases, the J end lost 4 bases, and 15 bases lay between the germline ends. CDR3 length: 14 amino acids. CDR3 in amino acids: CASSPHGGTYGYTF. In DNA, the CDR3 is TGTGCCAGCAGCCCCCACGGGGGCACCTATGGCTACACCTTC.

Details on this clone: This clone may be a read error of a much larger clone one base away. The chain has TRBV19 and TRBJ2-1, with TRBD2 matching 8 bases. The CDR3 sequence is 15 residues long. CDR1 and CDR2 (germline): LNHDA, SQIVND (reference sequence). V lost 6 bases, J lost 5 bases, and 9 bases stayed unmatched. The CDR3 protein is CASRELAVEDNEQFF. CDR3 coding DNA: TGTGCCAGTAGAGAACTAGCGGTCGAAGACAATGAGCAGTTCTTC. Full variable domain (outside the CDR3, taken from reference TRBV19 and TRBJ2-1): DGGITQSPKYLFRKEGQNVTLSCEQNLNHDAMYWYRQDPGQGLRLIYYSQIVNDFQKGDIAEGYSVSREKKESFPLTVTSAQKNPTAFYLCASRELAVEDNEQFFGPGTRLTVL.

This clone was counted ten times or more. The CDR3 here is CASRYPGLGGYEQYF. The DNA of the CDR3 is TGTGCCAGCAGGTACCCCGGACTCGGGGGGTACGAGCAGTACTTC. The rearrangement joins TRBV2 to TRBJ2-7; 7 bases align to TRBD2. This CDR3 has 15 amino acids. Germline V lookup: CDR1 SNHLY, CDR2 FYNNEI. V lost 6 bases, J lost 4 bases, and 12 bases stayed unmatched. Complete variable domain (other parts from reference TRBV2 and TRBJ2-7): EPEVTQTPSHQVTQMGQEVILRCVPISNHLYFYWYRQILGQKVEFLVSFYNNEISEKSEIFDDQFSVERPDGSNFTLKIRSTKLEDSAMYFCASRYPGLGGYEQYFGPGTRLTVT.

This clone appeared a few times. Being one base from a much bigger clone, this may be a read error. The CDR3 DNA reads TGTGTCACCTCGTCGACAGGGTTACATACGACCCAGTACTTC. Residues: CVTSSTGLHTTQYF. The rearrangement joins TRBV19 to TRBJ2-5; 7 nucleotides line up with TRBD1. From germline, CDR1 is LNHDA and CDR2 SQIVND (reference sequence). This CDR3 has 14 amino acids.

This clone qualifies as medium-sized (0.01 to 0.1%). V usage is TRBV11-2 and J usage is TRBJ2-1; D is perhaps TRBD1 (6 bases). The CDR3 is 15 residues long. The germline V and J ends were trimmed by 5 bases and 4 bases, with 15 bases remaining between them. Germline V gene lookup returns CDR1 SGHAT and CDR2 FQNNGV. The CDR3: CASSLGGGFYNEQFF. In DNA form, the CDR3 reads TGTGCCAGCAGCCTAGGGGGTGGCTTTTACAATGAGCAGTTCTTC.

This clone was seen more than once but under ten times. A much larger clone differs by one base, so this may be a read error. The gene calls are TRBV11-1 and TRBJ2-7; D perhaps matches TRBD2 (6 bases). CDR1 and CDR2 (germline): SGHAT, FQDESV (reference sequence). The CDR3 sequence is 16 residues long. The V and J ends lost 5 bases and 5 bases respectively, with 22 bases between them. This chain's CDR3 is CASSHGPGLSPNEQYF. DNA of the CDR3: TGTGCCAGCAGCCACGGCCCGGGACTCTCTCCTAACGAGCAGTACTTC. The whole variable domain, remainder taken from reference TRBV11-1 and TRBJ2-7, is EAEVAQSPRYKITEKSQAVAFWCDPISGHATLYWYRQILGQGPELLVQFQDESVVDDSQLPKDRFSAERLKGVDSTLKIQPAELGDSAMYLCASSHGPGLSPNEQYFGPGTRLTVT.

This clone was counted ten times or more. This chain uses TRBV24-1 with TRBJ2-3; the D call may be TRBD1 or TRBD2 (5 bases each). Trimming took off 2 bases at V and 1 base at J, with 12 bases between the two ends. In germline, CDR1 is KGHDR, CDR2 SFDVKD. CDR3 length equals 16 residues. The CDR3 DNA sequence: TGTGCCACCAGTGATTATGGCAGGGACGGCACAGATACGCAGTATTTT. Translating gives CATSDYGRDGTDTQYF.

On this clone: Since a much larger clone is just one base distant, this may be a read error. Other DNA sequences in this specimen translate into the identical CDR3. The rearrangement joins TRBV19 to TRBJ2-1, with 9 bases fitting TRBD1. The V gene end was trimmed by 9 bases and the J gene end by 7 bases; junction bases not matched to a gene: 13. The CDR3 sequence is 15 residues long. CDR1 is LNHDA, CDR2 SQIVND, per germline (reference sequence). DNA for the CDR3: TGTGCCAGCAGTCCGGTTGACAGGGGGGGGAATGAGCAGTTCTTC. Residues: CASSPVDRGGNEQFF.

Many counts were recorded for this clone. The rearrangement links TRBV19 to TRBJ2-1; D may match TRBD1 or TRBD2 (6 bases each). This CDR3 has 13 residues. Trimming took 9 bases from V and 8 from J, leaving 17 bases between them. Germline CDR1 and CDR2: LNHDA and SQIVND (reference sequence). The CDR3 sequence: CASKEGGRDEQFF. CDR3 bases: TGTGCCAGCAAAGAGGGGGGACGCGATGAGCAGTTCTTC.

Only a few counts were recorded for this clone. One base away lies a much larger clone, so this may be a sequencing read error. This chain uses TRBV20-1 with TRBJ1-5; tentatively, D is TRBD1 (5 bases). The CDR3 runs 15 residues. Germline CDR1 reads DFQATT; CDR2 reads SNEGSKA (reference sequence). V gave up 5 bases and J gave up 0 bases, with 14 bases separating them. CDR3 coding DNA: TGCAGTGCTGTTACCGGGACCCTTAGCAATCAGCCCCAGCATTTT. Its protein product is CSAVTGTLSNQPQHF.

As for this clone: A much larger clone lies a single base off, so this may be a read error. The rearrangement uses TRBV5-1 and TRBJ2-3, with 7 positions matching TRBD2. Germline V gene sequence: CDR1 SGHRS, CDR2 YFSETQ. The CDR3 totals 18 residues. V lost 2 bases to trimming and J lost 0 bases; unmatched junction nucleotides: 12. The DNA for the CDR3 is TGCGCCAGCAGCTTTGCCGAAACGGCGGGAGCTAGCACAGATACGCAGTATTTT. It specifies CASSFAETAGASTDTQYF.

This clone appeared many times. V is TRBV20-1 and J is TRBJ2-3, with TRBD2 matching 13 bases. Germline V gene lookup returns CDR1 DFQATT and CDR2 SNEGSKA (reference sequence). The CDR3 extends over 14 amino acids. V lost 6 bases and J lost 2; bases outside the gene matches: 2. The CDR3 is CSAGTSGTTDTQYF. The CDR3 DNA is TGCAGTGCGGGGACTAGCGGGACCACAGATACGCAGTATTTT.

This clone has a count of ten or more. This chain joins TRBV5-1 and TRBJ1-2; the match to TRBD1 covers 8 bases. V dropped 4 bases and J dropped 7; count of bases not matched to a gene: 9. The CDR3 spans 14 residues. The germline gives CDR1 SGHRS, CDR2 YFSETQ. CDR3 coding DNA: TGCGCCAGCAGCCCGACAGGGGATGCGGGTGGCTACACCTTC. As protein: CASSPTGDAGGYTF.

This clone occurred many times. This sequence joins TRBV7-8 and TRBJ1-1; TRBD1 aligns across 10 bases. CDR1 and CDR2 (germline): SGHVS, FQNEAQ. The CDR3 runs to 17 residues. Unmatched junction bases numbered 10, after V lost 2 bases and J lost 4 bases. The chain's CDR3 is CASSLQRQGAMSTEAFF. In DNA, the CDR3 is TGTGCCAGCAGCTTACAAAGACAGGGGGCGATGAGCACTGAAGCTTTCTTT.